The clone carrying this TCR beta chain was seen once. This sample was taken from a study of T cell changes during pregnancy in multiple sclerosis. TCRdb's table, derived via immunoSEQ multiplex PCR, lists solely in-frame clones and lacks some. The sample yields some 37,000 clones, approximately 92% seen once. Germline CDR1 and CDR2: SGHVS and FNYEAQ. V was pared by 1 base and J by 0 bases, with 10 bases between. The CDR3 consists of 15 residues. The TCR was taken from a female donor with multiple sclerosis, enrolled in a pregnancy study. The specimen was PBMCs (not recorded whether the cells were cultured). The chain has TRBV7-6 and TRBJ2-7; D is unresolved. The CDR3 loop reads CASSLGAVVSYEQYF. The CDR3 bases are TGTGCCAGCAGCTTAGGGGCTGTAGTCTCCTACGAGCAGTACTTC. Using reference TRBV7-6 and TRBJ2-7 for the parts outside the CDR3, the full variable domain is GAGVSQSPRYKVTKRGQDVALRCDPISGHVSLYWYRQALGQGPEFLTYFNYEAQQDKSGLPNDRFSAERPEGSISTLTIQRTEQRDSAMYRCASSLGAVVSYEQYFGPGTRLTVT.